This T cell receptor (beta chain) was obtained from a study of T-cell reconstitution after alpha-beta-depleted transplantation in children. Regarding the study as a whole: The origin of high day-60 TCRbeta diversity in some patients lay in surviving recipient T cells and thymic progenitors.

Regarding this clonotype: Its antigen is undetermined.

This CDR3 region has 15 residues. Germline CDR1 is PRHDT and CDR2 is FYEKMQ (reference sequence). The V end lost 2 bases, the J end lost 3 bases, and 13 bases lay between the germline ends. Preparation of the TCRbeta library used unique molecular identifiers. TCRdb reprocessed the PCR reads with MiXCR, giving one entry per CDR3 protein. Of 780,000 or so distinct CDR3 sequences listed, 15% to 20% are singletons. This specimen consisted of PBMCs, mostly from graft donor cells, obtained 360 days after TCRalphabeta/CD19-depleted stem cell transplant. The J gene is TRBJ1-2, the V gene TRBV13; unclear D gene. This sequence originates from a male patient under 18 who had a stem cell transplant for acute lymphoblastic leukemia, so the T cells may come from the graft donor. The CDR3 loop is CASSLSDSGYYGYTF. In DNA, the CDR3 is TGTGCCAGCAGCTTAAGTGATTCCGGGTACTATGGCTACACCTTC.